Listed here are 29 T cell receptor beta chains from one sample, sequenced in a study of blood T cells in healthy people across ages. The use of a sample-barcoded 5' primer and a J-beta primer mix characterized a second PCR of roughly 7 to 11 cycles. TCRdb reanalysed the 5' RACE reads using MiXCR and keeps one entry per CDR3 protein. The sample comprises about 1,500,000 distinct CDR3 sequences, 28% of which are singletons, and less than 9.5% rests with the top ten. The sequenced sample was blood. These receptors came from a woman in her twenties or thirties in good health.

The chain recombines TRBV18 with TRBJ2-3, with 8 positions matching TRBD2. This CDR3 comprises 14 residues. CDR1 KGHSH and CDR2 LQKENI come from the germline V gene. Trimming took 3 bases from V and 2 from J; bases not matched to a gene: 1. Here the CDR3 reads CASSPSGATDTQYF. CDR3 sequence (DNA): TGTGCCAGCTCACCTAGCGGGGCCACAGATACGCAGTATTTT.

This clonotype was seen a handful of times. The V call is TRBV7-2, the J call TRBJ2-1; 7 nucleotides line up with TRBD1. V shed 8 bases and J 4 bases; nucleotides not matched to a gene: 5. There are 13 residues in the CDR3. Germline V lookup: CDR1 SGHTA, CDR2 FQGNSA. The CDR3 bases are TGTGCCAGCGCCACAGGGGTTTACAATGAGCAGTTCTTC. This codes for CASATGVYNEQFF.

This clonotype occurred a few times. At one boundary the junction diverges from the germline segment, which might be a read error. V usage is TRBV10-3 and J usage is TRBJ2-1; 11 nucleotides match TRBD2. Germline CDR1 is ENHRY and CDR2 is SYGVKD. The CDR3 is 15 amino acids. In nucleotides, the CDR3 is TGTACCATCAGTGAAACTAGCGGGGGTTACAATGAGCAGTTCTTC. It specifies CTISETSGGYNEQFF.

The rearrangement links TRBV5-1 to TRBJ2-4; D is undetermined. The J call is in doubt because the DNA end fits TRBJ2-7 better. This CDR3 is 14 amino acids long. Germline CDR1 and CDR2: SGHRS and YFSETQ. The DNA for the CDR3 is TGCGCCAGCAGCCTCTTTCAGGCCTCCTACGAGCAGTACTTC. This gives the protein CASSLFQASYEQYF.

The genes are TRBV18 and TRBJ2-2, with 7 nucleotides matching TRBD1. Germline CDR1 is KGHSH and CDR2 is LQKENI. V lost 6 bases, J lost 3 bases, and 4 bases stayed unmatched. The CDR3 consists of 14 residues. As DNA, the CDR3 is TGTGCCAGCTCCACAGACAGGGACACCGGGGAGCTGTTTTTT. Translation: CASSTDRDTGELFF. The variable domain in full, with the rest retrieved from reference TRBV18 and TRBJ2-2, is NAGVMQNPRHLVRRRGQEARLRCSPMKGHSHVYWYRQLPEEGLKFMVYLQKENIIDESGMPKERFSAEFPKEGPSILRIQQVVRGDSAAYFCASSTDRDTGELFFGEGSRLTVL.

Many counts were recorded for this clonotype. The CDR3 region is CASSPDRGAFTSYEQYF. The CDR3 DNA is TGTGCCAGCAGTCCGGACAGGGGGGCGTTTACGTCCTACGAGCAGTACTTC. This chain uses TRBV6-6 with TRBJ2-7; TRBD1 matches at 10 bases. The J segment lost 1 base and the V segment lost 5 bases, leaving 11 bases of the junction unmatched. In germline, CDR1 is MNHNY, CDR2 SVGAGI (reference sequence). The CDR3 is 17 residues long.

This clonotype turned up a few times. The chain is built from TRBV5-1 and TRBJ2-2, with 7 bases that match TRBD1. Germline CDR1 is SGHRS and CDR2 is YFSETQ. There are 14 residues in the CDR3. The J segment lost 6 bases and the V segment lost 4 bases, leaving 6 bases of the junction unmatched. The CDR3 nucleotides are TGCGCCAGCAGCGGAAGACAGGGACCCGGGGAGCTGTTTTTT. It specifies CASSGRQGPGELFF.

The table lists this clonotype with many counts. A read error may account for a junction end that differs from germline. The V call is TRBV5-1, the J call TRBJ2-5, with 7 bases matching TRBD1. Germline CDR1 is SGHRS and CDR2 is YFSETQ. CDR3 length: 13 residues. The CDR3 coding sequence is TGCGCCAGCAGACCCGGGACAGAAGAGAGCCAGTACTTC. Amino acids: CASRPGTEESQYF.

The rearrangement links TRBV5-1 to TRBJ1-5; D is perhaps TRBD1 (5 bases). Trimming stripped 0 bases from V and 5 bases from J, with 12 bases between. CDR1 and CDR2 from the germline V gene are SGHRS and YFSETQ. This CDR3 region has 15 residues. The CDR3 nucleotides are TGCGCCAGCAGCTTGGGGTCTCTGGGGGATCAGCCCCAGCATTTT. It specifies CASSLGSLGDQPQHF.

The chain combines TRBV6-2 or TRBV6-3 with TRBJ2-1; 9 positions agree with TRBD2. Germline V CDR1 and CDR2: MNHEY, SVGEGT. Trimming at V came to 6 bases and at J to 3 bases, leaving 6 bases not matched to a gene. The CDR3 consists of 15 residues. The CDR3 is CASSTGLAFYNEQFF. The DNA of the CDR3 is TGTGCCAGCAGCACAGGACTAGCGTTCTACAATGAGCAGTTCTTC.

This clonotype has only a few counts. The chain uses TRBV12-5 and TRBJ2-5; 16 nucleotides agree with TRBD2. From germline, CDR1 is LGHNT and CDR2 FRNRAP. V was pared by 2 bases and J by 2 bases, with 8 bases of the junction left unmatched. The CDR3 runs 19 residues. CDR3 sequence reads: CASGLPLGLAGGTQETQYF. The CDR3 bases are TGTGCTAGTGGTTTGCCACTGGGACTAGCGGGGGGGACACAAGAGACCCAGTACTTC. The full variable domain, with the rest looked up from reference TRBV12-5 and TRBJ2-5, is DARVTQTPRHKVTEMGQEVTMRCQPILGHNTVFWYRQTMMQGLELLAYFRNRAPLDDSGMPKDRFSAEMPDATLATLKIQPSEPRDSAVYFCASGLPLGLAGGTQETQYFGPGTRLLVL.

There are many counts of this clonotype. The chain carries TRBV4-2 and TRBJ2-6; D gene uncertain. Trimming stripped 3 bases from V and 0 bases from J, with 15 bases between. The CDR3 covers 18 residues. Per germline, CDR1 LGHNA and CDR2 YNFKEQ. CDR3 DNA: TGTGCCAGCAGCCACGGGTCCTTATCTCACTCTGGGGCCAACGTCCTGACTTTC. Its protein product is CASSHGSLSHSGANVLTF.

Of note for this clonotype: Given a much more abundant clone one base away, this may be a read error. The CDR3, as DNA: TGTGCCAGCAACCAAAGGCCTCCCTCCTACGAGCAGTACTTC. Amino acid sequence: CASNQRPPSYEQYF. J is TRBJ2-7 and V is TRBV11-2; D is unresolved. V shed 7 bases and J shed 0 bases, with 13 bases lying between them. Germline-derived CDR1 and CDR2 are SGHAT and FQNNGV. The CDR3 is made up of 14 amino acids.

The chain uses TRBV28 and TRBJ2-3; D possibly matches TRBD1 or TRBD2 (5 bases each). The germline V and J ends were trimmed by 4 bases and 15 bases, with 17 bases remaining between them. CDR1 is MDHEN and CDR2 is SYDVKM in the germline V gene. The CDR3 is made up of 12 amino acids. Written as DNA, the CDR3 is TGTGCCAGCAGTTCCGGGACCCCTTTCGCATATTTT. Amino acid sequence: CASSSGTPFAYF.

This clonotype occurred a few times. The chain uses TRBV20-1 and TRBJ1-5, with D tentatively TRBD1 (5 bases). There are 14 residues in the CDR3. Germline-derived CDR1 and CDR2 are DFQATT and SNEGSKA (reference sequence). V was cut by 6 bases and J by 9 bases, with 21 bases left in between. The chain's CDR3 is CSAKVGTGRAPQHF. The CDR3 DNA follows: TGCAGTGCCAAAGTGGGGACGGGGAGAGCGCCCCAGCATTTT.

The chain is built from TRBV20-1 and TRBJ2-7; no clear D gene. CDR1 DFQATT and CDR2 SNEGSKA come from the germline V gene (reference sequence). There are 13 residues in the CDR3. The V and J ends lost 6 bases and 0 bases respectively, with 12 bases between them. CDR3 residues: CSALWKGSYEQYF. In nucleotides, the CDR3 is TGCAGTGCCCTCTGGAAGGGCTCCTACGAGCAGTACTTC.

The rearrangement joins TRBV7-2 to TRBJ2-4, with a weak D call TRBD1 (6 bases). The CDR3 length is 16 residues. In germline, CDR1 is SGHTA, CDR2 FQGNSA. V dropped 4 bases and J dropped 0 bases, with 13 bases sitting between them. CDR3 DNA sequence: TGTGCCAGCAGCTCCAGACAGGATCTAGCCAAAAACATTCAGTACTTC. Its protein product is CASSSRQDLAKNIQYF.

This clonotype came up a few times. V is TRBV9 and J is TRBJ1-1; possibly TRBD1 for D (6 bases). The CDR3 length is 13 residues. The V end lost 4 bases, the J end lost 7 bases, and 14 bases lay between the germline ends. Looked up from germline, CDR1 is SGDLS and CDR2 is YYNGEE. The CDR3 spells CASSRGQTVEAFF. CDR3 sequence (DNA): TGTGCCAGCAGCCGGGGACAAACCGTTGAAGCTTTCTTT. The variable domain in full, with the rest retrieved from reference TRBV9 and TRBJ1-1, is DSGVTQTPKHLITATGQRVTLRCSPRSGDLSVYWYQQSLDQGLQFLIQYYNGEERAKGNILERFSAQQFPDLHSELNLSSLELGDSALYFCASSRGQTVEAFFGQGTRLTVV.

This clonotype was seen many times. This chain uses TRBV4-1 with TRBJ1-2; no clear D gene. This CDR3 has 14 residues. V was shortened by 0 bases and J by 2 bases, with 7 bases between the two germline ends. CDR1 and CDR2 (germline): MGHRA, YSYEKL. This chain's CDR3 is CASSQDPGNYGYTF. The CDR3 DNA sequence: TGCGCCAGCAGCCAAGATCCCGGGAACTATGGCTACACCTTC.

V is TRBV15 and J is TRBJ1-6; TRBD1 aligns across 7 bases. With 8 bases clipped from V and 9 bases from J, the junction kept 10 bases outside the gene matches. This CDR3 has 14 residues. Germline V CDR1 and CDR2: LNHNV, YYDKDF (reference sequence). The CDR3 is CATAGTVGGSPLHF. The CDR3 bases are TGTGCCACCGCCGGGACAGTAGGTGGTTCACCCCTCCACTTT.

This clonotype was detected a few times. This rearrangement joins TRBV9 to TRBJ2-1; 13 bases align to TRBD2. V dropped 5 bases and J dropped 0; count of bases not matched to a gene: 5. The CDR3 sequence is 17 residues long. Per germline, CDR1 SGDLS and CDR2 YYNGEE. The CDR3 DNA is TGTGCCAGCAGAGGGACTAGCGGGGAGAGCTCCTACAATGAGCAGTTCTTC. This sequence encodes CASRGTSGESSYNEQFF.

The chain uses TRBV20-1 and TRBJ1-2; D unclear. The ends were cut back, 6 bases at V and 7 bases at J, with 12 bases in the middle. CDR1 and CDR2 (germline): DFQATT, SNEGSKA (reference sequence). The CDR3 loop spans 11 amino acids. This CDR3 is CSAADMGGYTF. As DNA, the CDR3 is TGCAGTGCCGCCGATATGGGTGGCTACACCTTC.

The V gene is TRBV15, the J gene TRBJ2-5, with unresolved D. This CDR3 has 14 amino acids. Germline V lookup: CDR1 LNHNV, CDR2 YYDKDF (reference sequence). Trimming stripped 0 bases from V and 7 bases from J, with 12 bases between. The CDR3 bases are TGTGCCACCAGCAGAGAGCAGCCCGAAGGGACCCAGTACTTC. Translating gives CATSREQPEGTQYF.

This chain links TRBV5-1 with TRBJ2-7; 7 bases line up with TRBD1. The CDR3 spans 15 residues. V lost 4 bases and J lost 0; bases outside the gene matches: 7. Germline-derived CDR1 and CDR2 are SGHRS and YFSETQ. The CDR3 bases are TGCGCCAGCAGCATCGGACAGGATTTCTCCTACGAGCAGTACTTC. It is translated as CASSIGQDFSYEQYF.

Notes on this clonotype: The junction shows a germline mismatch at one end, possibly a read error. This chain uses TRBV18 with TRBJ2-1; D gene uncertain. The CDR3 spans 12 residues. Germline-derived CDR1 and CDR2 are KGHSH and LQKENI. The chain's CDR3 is CVSSPLDNEQFF. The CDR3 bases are TGTGTCAGCTCACCCTTAGACAATGAGCAGTTCTTC.

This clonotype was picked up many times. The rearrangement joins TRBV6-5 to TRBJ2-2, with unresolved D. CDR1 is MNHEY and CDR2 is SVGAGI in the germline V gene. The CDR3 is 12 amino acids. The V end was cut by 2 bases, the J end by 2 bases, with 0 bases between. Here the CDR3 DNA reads TGTGCCAGCAGTTACAACACCGGGGAGCTGTTTTTT. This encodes CASSYNTGELFF.

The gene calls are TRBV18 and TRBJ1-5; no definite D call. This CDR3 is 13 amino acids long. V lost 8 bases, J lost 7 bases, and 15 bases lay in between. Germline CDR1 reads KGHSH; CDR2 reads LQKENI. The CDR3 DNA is TGTGCCAGCCAGGAGGGATGGGGACAGCCCCAGCATTTT. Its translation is CASQEGWGQPQHF.

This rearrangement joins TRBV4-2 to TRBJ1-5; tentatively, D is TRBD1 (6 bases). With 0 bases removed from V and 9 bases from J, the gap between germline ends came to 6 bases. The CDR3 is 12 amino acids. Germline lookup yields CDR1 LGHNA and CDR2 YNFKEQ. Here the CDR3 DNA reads TGTGCCAGCAGCCAAGAGACAGGGCCCCAGCATTTT. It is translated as CASSQETGPQHF.

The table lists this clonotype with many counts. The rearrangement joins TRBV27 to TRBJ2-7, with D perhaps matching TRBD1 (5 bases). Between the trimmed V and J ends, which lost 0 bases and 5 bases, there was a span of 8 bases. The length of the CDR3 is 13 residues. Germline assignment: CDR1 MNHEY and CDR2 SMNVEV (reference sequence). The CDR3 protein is CASSLSRAHEQYF. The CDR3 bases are TGTGCCAGCAGTTTATCCAGGGCCCACGAGCAGTACTTC.